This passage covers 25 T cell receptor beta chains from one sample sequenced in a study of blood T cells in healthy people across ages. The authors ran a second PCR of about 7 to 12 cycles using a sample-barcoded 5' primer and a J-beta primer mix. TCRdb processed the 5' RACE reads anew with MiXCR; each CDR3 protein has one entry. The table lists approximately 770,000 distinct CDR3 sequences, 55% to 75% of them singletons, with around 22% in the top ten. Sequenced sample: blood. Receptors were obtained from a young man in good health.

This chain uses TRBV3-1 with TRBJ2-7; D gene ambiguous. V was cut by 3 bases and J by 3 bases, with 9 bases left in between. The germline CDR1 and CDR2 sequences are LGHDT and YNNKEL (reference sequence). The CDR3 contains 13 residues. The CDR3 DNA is TGTGCCAGCAGCCAGTCTTACGGCTACGAGCAGTACTTC. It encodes CASSQSYGYEQYF.

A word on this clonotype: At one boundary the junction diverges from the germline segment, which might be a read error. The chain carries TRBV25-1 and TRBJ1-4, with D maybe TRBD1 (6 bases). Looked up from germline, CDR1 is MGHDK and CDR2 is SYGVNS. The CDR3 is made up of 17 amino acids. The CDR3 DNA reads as TGTGCTAGCAGTGACCCGGGACACCTCGCAACTAATGAAAAACTGTTTTTT. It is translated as CASSDPGHLATNEKLFF. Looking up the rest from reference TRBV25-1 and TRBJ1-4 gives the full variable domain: EADIYQTPRYLVIGTGKKITLECSQTMGHDKMYWYQQDPGMELHLIHYSYGVNSTEKGDLSSESTVSRIRTEHFPLTLESARPSHTSQYLCASSDPGHLATNEKLFFGSGTQLSVL.

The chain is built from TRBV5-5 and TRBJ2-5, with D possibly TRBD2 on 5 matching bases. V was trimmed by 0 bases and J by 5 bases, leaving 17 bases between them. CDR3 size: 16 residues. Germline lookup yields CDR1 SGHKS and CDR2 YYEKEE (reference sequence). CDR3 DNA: TGTGCCAGCAGCTTGGTAGCGCCGTCCGCGTCGGAGACCCAGTACTTC. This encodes CASSLVAPSASETQYF.

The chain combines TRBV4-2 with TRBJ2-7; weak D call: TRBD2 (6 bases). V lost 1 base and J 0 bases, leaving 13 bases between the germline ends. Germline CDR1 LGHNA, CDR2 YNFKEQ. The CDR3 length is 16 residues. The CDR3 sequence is CASSQALLRGSYEQYF. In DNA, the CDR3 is TGTGCCAGCAGCCAAGCCCTCTTGCGGGGCTCCTACGAGCAGTACTTC.

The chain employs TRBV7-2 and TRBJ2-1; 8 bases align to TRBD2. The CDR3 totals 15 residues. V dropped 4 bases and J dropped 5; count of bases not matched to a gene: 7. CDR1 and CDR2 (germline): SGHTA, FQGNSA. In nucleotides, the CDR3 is TGTGCCAGCAGCTATAGCGGGGCGACCCACAATGAGCAGTTCTTC. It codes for CASSYSGATHNEQFF.

The CDR3 is CASSATYGTDTQYF. CDR3 DNA sequence: TGTGCCAGCAGTGCGACTTACGGCACAGATACGCAGTATTTT. This sequence joins TRBV6-6 and TRBJ2-3, with unresolved D. The CDR3 spans 14 residues. From germline, CDR1 is MNHNY and CDR2 SVGAGI (reference sequence). V was cut by 5 bases and J by 1 base, with 10 bases left in between.

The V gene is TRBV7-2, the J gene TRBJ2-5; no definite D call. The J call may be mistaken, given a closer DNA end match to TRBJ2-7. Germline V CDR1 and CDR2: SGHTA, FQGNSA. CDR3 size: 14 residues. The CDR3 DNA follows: TGTGCCAGCAGCGCGAACCGAAACAGTTACGAGCAGTACTTC. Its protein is CASSANRNSYEQYF.

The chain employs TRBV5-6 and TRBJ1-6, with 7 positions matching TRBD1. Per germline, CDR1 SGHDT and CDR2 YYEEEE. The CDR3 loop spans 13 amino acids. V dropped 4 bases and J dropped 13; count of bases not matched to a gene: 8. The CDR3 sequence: CASSRQGGRPLHF. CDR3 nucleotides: TGTGCCAGCAGCCGACAGGGTGGTCGGCCCCTCCACTTT.

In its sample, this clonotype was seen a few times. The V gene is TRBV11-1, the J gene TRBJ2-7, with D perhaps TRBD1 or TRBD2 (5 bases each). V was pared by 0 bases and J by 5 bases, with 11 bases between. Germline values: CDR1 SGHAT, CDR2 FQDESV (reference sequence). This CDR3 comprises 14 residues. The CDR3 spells CASSLAAGDHEQYF. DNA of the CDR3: TGTGCCAGCAGCTTAGCCGCCGGGGACCACGAGCAGTACTTC. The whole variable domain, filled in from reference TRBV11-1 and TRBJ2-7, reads EAEVAQSPRYKITEKSQAVAFWCDPISGHATLYWYRQILGQGPELLVQFQDESVVDDSQLPKDRFSAERLKGVDSTLKIQPAELGDSAMYLCASSLAAGDHEQYFGPGTRLTVT.

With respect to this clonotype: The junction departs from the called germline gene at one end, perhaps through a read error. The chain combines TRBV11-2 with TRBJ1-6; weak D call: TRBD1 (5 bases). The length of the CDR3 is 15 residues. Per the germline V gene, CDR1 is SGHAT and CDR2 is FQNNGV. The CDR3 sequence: CASSLDSSMNSPLHF. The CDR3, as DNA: TGCGCCAGCAGCTTAGACAGCAGCATGAATTCACCCCTCCACTTT.

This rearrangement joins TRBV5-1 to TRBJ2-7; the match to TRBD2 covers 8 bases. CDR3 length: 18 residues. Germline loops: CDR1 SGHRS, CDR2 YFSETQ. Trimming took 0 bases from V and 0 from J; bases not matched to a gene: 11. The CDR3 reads CASSLVWAGGRLSYEQYF. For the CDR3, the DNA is TGCGCCAGCAGCTTGGTCTGGGCGGGGGGACGCCTCTCCTACGAGCAGTACTTC.

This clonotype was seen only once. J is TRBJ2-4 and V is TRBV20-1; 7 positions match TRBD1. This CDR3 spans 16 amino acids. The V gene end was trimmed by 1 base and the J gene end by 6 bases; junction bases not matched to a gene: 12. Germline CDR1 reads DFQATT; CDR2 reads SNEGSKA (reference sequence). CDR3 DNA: TGCAGTGCTAGAGGTGGGGACAGCCTCCCTCTAAACATTCAGTACTTC. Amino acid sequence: CSARGGDSLPLNIQYF.

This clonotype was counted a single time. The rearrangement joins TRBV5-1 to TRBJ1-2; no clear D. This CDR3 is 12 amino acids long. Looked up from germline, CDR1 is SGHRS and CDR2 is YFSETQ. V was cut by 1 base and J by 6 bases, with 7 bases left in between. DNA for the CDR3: TGCGCCAGCAGCTTGTTTGGAGATGGCTACACCTTC. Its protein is CASSLFGDGYTF.

The CDR3 bases are TGCAGTGCTACGCCCCTTGGACTAGCGGAGACCCAGTTCTTC. This translates into CSATPLGLAETQFF. The chain is built from TRBV20-1 and TRBJ2-1; the match to TRBD2 covers 10 bases. Germline lookup yields CDR1 DFQATT and CDR2 SNEGSKA (reference sequence). The CDR3 consists of 14 residues. After removal of 4 bases from V and 13 bases from J, the junction contained 13 bases not matched to a gene.

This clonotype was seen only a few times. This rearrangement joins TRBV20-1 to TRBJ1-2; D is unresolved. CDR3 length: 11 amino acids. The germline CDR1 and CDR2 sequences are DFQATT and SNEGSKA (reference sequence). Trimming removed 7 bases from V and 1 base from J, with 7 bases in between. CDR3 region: CSGNDNYGYTF. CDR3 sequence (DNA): TGCAGTGGAAACGATAACTATGGCTACACCTTC.

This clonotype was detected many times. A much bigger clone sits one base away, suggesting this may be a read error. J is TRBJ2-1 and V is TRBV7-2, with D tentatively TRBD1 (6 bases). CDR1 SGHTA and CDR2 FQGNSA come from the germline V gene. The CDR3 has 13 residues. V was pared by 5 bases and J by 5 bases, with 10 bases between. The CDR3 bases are TGTGCCAGCAGCAGCGGACAGAACAATGAGCAGTTCTTC. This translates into CASSSGQNNEQFF.

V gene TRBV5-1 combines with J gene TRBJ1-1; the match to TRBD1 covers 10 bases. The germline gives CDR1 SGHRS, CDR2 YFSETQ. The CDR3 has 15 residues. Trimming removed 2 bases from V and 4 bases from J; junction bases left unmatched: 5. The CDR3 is CASSFARTGGTEAFF. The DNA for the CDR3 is TGCGCCAGCAGCTTCGCCAGGACAGGGGGCACTGAAGCTTTCTTT.

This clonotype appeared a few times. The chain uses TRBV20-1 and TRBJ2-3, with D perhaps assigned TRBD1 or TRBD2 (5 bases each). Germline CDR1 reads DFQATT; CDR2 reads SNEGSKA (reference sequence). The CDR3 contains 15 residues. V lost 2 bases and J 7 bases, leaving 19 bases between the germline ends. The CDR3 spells CSARWDDWAVHTQYF. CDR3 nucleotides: TGCAGTGCTAGATGGGACGACTGGGCGGTCCATACGCAGTATTTT.

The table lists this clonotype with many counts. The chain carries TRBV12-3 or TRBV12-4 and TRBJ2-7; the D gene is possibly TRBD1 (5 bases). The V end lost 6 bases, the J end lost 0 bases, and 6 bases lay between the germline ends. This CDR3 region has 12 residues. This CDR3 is CASRGPSYEQYF. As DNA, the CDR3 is TGTGCCAGCAGGGGGCCCTCCTACGAGCAGTACTTC.

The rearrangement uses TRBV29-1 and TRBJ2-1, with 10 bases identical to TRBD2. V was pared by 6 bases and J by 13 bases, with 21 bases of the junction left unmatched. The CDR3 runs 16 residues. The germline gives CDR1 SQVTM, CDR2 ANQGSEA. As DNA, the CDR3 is TGCAGCGTGAAACGGCCTCCCGCTAGCGGGAGCCACCCCCAGTTCTTC. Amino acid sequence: CSVKRPPASGSHPQFF.

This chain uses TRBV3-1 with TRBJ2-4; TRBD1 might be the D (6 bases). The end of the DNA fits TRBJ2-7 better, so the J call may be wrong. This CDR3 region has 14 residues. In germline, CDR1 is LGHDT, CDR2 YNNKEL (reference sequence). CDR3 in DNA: TGTGCCAGCAGCCGAAGGGACAACTCCTACGAGCAGTACTTC. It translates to CASSRRDNSYEQYF.

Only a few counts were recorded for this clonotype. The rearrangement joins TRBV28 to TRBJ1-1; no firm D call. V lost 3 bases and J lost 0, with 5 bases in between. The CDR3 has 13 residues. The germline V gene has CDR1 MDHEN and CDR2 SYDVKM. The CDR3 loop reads CASSFQVNTEAFF. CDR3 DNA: TGTGCCAGCAGTTTTCAGGTGAACACTGAAGCTTTCTTT.

This CDR3 is CASSRRTSGRSNEQFF. Here the CDR3 DNA reads TGTGCCAGCAGCCGTCGGACTAGCGGGAGGTCCAATGAGCAGTTCTTC. The chain uses TRBV4-2 and TRBJ2-1; TRBD2 matches at 14 bases. The germline CDR1 and CDR2 sequences are LGHNA and YNFKEQ. V trimming: 4 bases; J trimming: 6 bases; junction bases outside the gene matches: 5. The CDR3 is 16 amino acids.

CDR3 nucleotides: TGTGCCAGCAGTGTACCCACGACAGGGGAGCAGTTCTTC. It yields the protein CASSVPTTGEQFF. The chain couples TRBV6-5 to TRBJ2-1; 7 bases agree with TRBD1. Germline V gives CDR1 MNHEY, CDR2 SVGAGI. This CDR3 comprises 13 residues. After removal of 5 bases from V and 10 bases from J, the junction contained 8 bases not matched to a gene.

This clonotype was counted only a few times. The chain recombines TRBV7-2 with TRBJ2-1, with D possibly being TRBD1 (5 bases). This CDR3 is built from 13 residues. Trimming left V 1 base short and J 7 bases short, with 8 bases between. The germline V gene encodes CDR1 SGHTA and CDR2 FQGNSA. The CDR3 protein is CASSLVGLNEQFF. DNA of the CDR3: TGTGCCAGCAGCTTAGTGGGGCTAAATGAGCAGTTCTTC.